This T cell receptor (beta chain) was sequenced for a study of control samples from healthy donors and cancer patients. V was clipped by 0 bases and J by 9 bases, with 13 bases between them. Germline V gives CDR1 SGHRS, CDR2 YFSETQ. The CDR3 length is 15 residues. Assay: immunoSEQ multiplex PCR; the TCRdb copy retains only in-frame clones and omits some. The sample lists over 100,000 clones; approximately 90% were seen once. This TCR was sampled from a human donor in good health. The donor label of this sample is uncertain. This chain connects TRBV5-1 to TRBJ1-6; tentative D call: TRBD1 (6 bases). Material: blood. The CDR3 coding sequence is TGCGCCAGCAGCTTGGGGCAGGGGAGTGGTTCACCCCTCCACTTT. This gives the protein CASSLGQGSGSPLHF.